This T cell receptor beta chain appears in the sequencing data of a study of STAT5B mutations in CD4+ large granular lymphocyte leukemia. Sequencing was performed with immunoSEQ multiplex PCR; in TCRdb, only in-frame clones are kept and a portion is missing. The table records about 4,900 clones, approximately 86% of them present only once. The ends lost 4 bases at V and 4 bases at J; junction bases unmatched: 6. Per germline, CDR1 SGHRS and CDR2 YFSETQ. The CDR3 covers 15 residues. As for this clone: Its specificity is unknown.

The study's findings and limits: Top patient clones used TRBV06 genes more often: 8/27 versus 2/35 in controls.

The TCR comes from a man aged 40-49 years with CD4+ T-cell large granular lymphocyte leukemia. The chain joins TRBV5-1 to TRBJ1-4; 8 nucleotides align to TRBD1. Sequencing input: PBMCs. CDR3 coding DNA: TGCGCCAGCAGCCCGACAGGGGAACGTAATGAAAAACTGTTTTTT. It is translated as CASSPTGERNEKLFF.